The 6 T cell receptor beta chains in this list originate from one sample, sequenced in a study of blood T cell repertoires in COVID-19. Measured with immunoSEQ multiplex PCR; TCRdb has only the in-frame clones, and not every one. The table lists about 200,000 clones, about 86% of them singletons. The sequenced sample was peripheral blood. The receptors originated from a man between 60 and 75 years old who had recovered from COVID-19.

This clone has just a few counts. This chain joins TRBV7-9 and TRBJ1-2; TRBD1 might be the D (6 bases). Trimming stripped 1 base from V and 10 bases from J, with 7 bases between. Germline V gives CDR1 SEHNR, CDR2 FQNEAQ (reference sequence). The CDR3 contains 11 residues. CDR3 in amino acids: CASSLGQAYTF. CDR3 DNA: TGTGCCAGCAGCTTAGGACAGGCCTACACCTTC.

This chain connects TRBV2 to TRBJ1-5; 9 nucleotides align to TRBD1. The V gene's germline CDR1 is SNHLY and CDR2 FYNNEI. J lost 5 bases, V lost 1 base, and 0 bases had no gene match. The CDR3 totals 14 residues. The CDR3 DNA reads TGTGCCAGCAGTGAAGGGACAGGGGATCAGCCCCAGCATTTT. Protein: CASSEGTGDQPQHF. The variable domain in full, with the rest retrieved from reference TRBV2 and TRBJ1-5, is EPEVTQTPSHQVTQMGQEVILRCVPISNHLYFYWYRQILGQKVEFLVSFYNNEISEKSEIFDDQFSVERPDGSNFTLKIRSTKLEDSAMYFCASSEGTGDQPQHFGDGTRLSIL.

This clone has a single count. CDR3 nucleotide sequence: TGTGCCTGGAGTGTCCCTTGGACTAGCGGTTGGAGTCTAGAGACCCAGTACTTC. This gives the protein CAWSVPWTSGWSLETQYF. The V and J genes are TRBV30 and TRBJ2-5; 10 positions agree with TRBD2. The trim removed 0 bases at V and 4 bases at J, leaving 14 bases unmatched. This CDR3 has 18 residues. Germline loops: CDR1 GTSNPN, CDR2 SVGIG (reference sequence).

The chain combines TRBV7-9 with TRBJ1-2; a weak D match, TRBD1 (6 bases). Germline values: CDR1 SEHNR, CDR2 FQNEAQ (reference sequence). The CDR3 extends over 12 amino acids. Trimming removed 5 bases at V and 8 bases at J, with 12 bases between. The CDR3 spells CASSAGAYGYTF. The CDR3 DNA sequence: TGTGCCAGCAGCGCAGGGGCTTACGGCTACACCTTC.

The chain joins TRBV28 to TRBJ2-7; a possible D gene is TRBD2 (5 bases). The CDR3 loop spans 14 amino acids. V lost 6 bases to trimming and J lost 5 bases, with 17 bases between them. The germline CDR1 and CDR2 sequences are MDHEN and SYDVKM. CDR3 sequence (DNA): TGTGCCAGCAGCCCGCCTGGGGAGCGCAACGAGCAGTACTTC. It encodes CASSPPGERNEQYF.

The J gene is TRBJ2-5, the V gene TRBV24-1; 9 nucleotides agree with TRBD1. CDR3 length: 15 residues. With 4 bases clipped from V and 1 base from J, the junction kept 3 bases outside the gene matches. CDR1 and CDR2 (germline): KGHDR, SFDVKD. CDR3 amino acids: CATSEGQGFQETQYF. CDR3 DNA: TGTGCCACCAGTGAAGGACAGGGGTTCCAAGAGACCCAGTACTTC.